The 14 T cell receptor beta chains given below trace back to one sample, sequenced in a study of cytomegalovirus exposure and HLA in healthy donors. PCR employed 60 Vbeta and 13 Jbeta primers. Data came from immunoSEQ multiplex PCR; TCRdb stores just in-frame clones and leaves some out. This sample has about 120,000 clones, with 82% found just once. Sequenced input: PBMCs. The receptors come from a male donor in good health and CMV-seropositive.

This chain links TRBV7-8 with TRBJ2-7; D possibly corresponds to TRBD1 (5 bases). This CDR3 comprises 15 residues. Germline V lookup: CDR1 SGHVS, CDR2 FQNEAQ. The V and J ends lost 1 base and 0 bases respectively, with 10 bases between them. CDR3 amino acids: CASSLVVGASYEQYF. The CDR3 nucleotides are TGTGCCAGCAGCTTAGTGGTAGGGGCCTCCTACGAGCAGTACTTC.

This clone was counted a few times. V is TRBV4-1 and J is TRBJ1-5; 8 bases map to TRBD1. With 1 base clipped from V and 3 bases from J, the junction kept 8 bases outside the gene matches. This CDR3 is 17 amino acids long. The germline V gene has CDR1 MGHRA and CDR2 YSYEKL. This chain's CDR3 is CASSQVAGTGYNQPQHF. The CDR3, as DNA: TGCGCCAGCAGCCAAGTCGCCGGGACAGGATACAATCAGCCCCAGCATTTT.

V gene TRBV7-9 combines with J gene TRBJ2-1; maybe TRBD1 (6 bases). Germline lookup yields CDR1 SEHNR and CDR2 FQNEAQ (reference sequence). This CDR3 has 14 amino acids. Trimming left V 4 bases short and J 7 bases short, with 14 bases between. The CDR3 here is CASSSEAGVNEQFF. CDR3 nucleotide sequence: TGTGCCAGCAGCTCCGAGGCAGGGGTTAATGAGCAGTTCTTC.

The CDR3 DNA reads as TGTGCCAGCAGCTTGGTTCTTGACATTCAGTACTTC. Its translation is CASSLVLDIQYF. This rearrangement joins TRBV5-6 to TRBJ2-4; D is unclear. The V gene's germline CDR1 is SGHDT and CDR2 YYEEEE. The CDR3 is 12 residues long. V gave up 0 bases and J gave up 8 bases, with 6 bases separating them.

The sample holds a few counts of this clone. V gene TRBV7-8 combines with J gene TRBJ2-7, with 7 bases fitting TRBD1. CDR3 length equals 16 residues. In germline, CDR1 is SGHVS, CDR2 FQNEAQ. The trim removed 0 bases at V and 2 bases at J, leaving 7 bases unmatched. The CDR3 DNA follows: TGTGCCAGCAGCTTAGCCTCAGGACAGGTCCCCTACGAGCAGTACTTC. This sequence encodes CASSLASGQVPYEQYF.

The chain couples TRBV10-3 to TRBJ2-1; D unresolved. The germline CDR1 and CDR2 sequences are ENHRY and SYGVKD. The CDR3 length is 12 residues. Trimming cost V 1 base and J 10 bases, with 8 bases left between them. The CDR3 region is CAISELAIEQFF. The CDR3 DNA follows: TGTGCCATCAGTGAGTTGGCAATAGAGCAGTTCTTC.

The CDR3: CASAWTGDLTANTGELFF. In nucleotides, the CDR3 is TGTGCCAGCGCATGGACAGGGGACTTAACTGCGAACACCGGGGAGCTGTTTTTT. The chain combines TRBV27 with TRBJ2-2; 9 positions match TRBD1. Per germline, CDR1 MNHEY and CDR2 SMNVEV (reference sequence). There are 18 residues in the CDR3. The junction had 13 bases not matched to a gene; V was cut back by 8 bases and J by 0 bases.

The chain links TRBV4-2 to TRBJ1-3, with unresolved D. This CDR3 contains 16 residues. CDR1 is LGHNA and CDR2 is YNFKEQ in the germline V gene. V lost 4 bases and J 2 bases, leaving 15 bases between the germline ends. Written as DNA, the CDR3 is TGTGCCAGCAGCCGCCCAAACGTAGAGCCTGGAAACACCATATATTTT. Translation: CASSRPNVEPGNTIYF.

Of note for this clone: The conserved closing phenylalanine or tryptophan is absent in this CDR3, likely reflecting a read error. This sequence joins TRBV28 and TRBJ2-4, with 8 bases matching TRBD1. The germline V gene has CDR1 MDHEN and CDR2 SYDVKM. J lost 1 base, V lost 5 bases, and 7 bases had no gene match. CDR3 length equals 16 residues. CDR3 bases: TGTGCCAGCAGTCCCCCCCGGGACAGGGCCAAAAACATTCAGTACCTC. Its translation is CASSPPRDRAKNIQYL.

This rearrangement joins TRBV7-6 to TRBJ2-7; 12 nucleotides align to TRBD2. CDR1 and CDR2 (germline): SGHVS, FNYEAQ. The trim removed 1 base at V and 2 bases at J, leaving 3 bases unmatched. The CDR3 has 16 amino acids. CDR3 residues: CASSLDLAGGTYEQYF. In nucleotides, the CDR3 is TGTGCCAGCAGCTTAGATCTAGCGGGAGGGACCTACGAGCAGTACTTC.

This chain uses TRBV30 with TRBJ2-4, with 7 bases matching TRBD1. This CDR3 comprises 13 residues. J lost 6 bases, V lost 5 bases, and 7 bases had no gene match. Germline CDR1 and CDR2: GTSNPN and SVGIG (reference sequence). The CDR3 spells CAWGLRQGNIQYF. CDR3 DNA sequence: TGTGCCTGGGGTTTAAGACAGGGAAACATTCAGTACTTC.

This rearrangement joins TRBV7-2 to TRBJ2-2; 13 nucleotides match TRBD2. The ends lost 5 bases at V and 7 bases at J; junction bases unmatched: 7. The CDR3 has 16 amino acids. CDR1 is SGHTA and CDR2 is FQGNSA in the germline V gene. In DNA, the CDR3 is TGTGCCAGCAGCGAACTAGCGGGAGGGCCTGGCGGGGAGCTGTTTTTT. It specifies CASSELAGGPGGELFF. The full variable domain, rest sourced from reference TRBV7-2 and TRBJ2-2, is GAGVSQSPSNKVTEKGKDVELRCDPISGHTALYWYRQSLGQGLEFLIYFQGNSAPDKSGLPSDRFSAERTGGSVSTLTIQRTQQEDSAVYLCASSELAGGPGGELFFGEGSRLTVL.

This chain uses TRBV7-2 with TRBJ2-7; a weak D match, TRBD2 (6 bases). The germline V gene has CDR1 SGHTA and CDR2 FQGNSA. CDR3 length: 14 residues. Between the trimmed V and J ends, which lost 0 bases and 4 bases, there was a span of 10 bases. The CDR3 sequence is CASSLASRGYEQYF. CDR3 nucleotides: TGTGCCAGCAGCTTAGCTAGCCGGGGGTACGAGCAGTACTTC.

A few counts support this clone. V usage is TRBV5-5 and J usage is TRBJ2-5; D may be TRBD1 (6 bases). Germline V gene sequence: CDR1 SGHKS, CDR2 YYEKEE (reference sequence). The CDR3 consists of 14 residues. V gave up 2 bases and J gave up 3 bases, with 11 bases separating them. The CDR3 region has the DNA TGTGCCAGCAGCTTCCGGGACACAAAAGAGACCCAGTACTTC. Translating gives CASSFRDTKETQYF. The variable domain in full, with the rest retrieved from reference TRBV5-5 and TRBJ2-5, is DAGVTQSPTHLIKTRGQQVTLRCSPISGHKSVSWYQQVLGQGPQFIFQYYEKEERGRGNFPDRFSARQFPNYSSELNVNALLLGDSALYLCASSFRDTKETQYFGPGTRLLVL.